The rows below give T cell receptor beta chains drawn from one sample of a study of blood T cell repertoires in COVID-19. Repertoires were generated with immunoSEQ multiplex PCR, while TCRdb's copy carries only in-frame clones and drops some. Among some 96,000 clones listed, around nine tenths were seen once. The sequenced sample was peripheral blood. All receptors derive from an elderly man with acute or convalescent COVID-19. Each CDR3 is given with its conserved first and last residue. D genes are given only for firm matches. Clone size is shown for a subset of rows, as once, few, many or a class of expanded clone.

>TRBV6-5|NA|NA|TRBJ1-1
CASRRDRSNTEAFF
TGTGCCAGCAGAAGAGACAGGTCAAACACTGAAGCTTTCTTT
>TRBV5-8|TRBD1|NA|TRBJ1-4
CASSLQGFGEKLFF
TGTGCCAGCAGCTTACAGGGGTTCGGGGAAAAACTGTTTTTT
>TRBV29-1|TRBD1|few|TRBJ2-3
CSVGPRDRGPSSTDTQYF
TGCAGCGTTGGCCCCCGGGACAGGGGACCTTCTAGCACAGATACGCAGTATTTT
>TRBV5-1|NA|NA|TRBJ2-1
CASREGVSYNEQFF
TGCGCCAGCCGGGAAGGTGTCTCCTACAATGAGCAGTTCTTC
>TRBV4-3|NA|NA|TRBJ2-1
CASSQEIRVNEQFF
TGCGCCAGCAGCCAAGAGATCAGGGTAAATGAGCAGTTCTTC
>TRBV18|NA|NA|TRBJ2-1
CASSPLGAVYNEQFF
TGTGCCAGCTCACCATTGGGGGCGGTCTACAATGAGCAGTTCTTC
>TRBV23-1|NA|NA|TRBJ2-7
CASREYRATSSYEQYF
TGCGCCAGCAGGGAATACAGGGCCACGAGCTCCTACGAGCAGTACTTC
>TRBV6-5|TRBD1|NA|TRBJ2-2
CASSYSGQGVSGELFF
TGTGCCAGCAGTTACTCAGGGCAGGGGGTTTCCGGGGAGCTGTTTTTT
>TRBV11-3|TRBD2|NA|TRBJ2-1
CASSKPIAGVGNEQFF
TGTGCCAGCAGCAAGCCGATAGCGGGAGTGGGGAATGAGCAGTTCTTC
>TRBV6-6|NA|NA|TRBJ1-5
CASSKPGQPQHF
TGTGCCAGCAGTAAACCAGGGCAGCCCCAGCATTTT
>TRBV28|NA|NA|TRBJ2-5
CASSLVGAFRETQYF
TGTGCCAGCAGTTTAGTGGGGGCGTTCCGGGAGACCCAGTACTTC
>TRBV5-1|NA|NA|TRBJ2-1
CASSESQGSYNEQFF
TGCGCCAGCAGTGAATCCCAGGGGAGCTACAATGAGCAGTTCTTC
>TRBV5-6|TRBD1|NA|TRBJ2-6
CASSLVDRARSGANVLTF
TGTGCCAGCAGCTTGGTTGACAGGGCTAGATCTGGGGCCAACGTCCTGACTTTC